What follows are 18 T cell receptor beta chains derived from one specimen sequenced in a study of shared clonotypes between healthy human individuals. The protocol was immunoSEQ multiplex PCR, while the TCRdb copy is restricted to in-frame clones and leaves out a portion. The sample carries under 1,100,000 clones, roughly 75% recorded once. The sample was memory CD4+ T cells sorted from blood. The sample's subset: CD45RA-negative fraction. These receptors came from a man aged 18-30 years in good health.

With regard to this clone: This clone may be a read error of a much larger clone one base away. The chain combines TRBV11-2 with TRBJ2-3; D is undetermined. CDR1 and CDR2 (germline): SGHAT, FQNNGV. The CDR3 is made up of 13 amino acids. Trimming stripped 5 bases from V and 0 bases from J, with 6 bases between. The CDR3: CASSPPSTDTQYF. CDR3 DNA: TGTGCCAGCAGCCCCCCCAGCACAGATACGCAGTATTTT.

The chain employs TRBV4-3 and TRBJ1-1, with D unclear. The ends were cut back, 0 bases at V and 1 base at J, with 9 bases in the middle. Germline CDR1 reads LGHNA; CDR2 reads YSLEER. CDR3 length equals 15 residues. As DNA, the CDR3 is TGCGCCAGCAGCCAAGATCCAGCGAAGAACACTGAAGCTTTCTTT. This sequence encodes CASSQDPAKNTEAFF.

This chain connects TRBV4-1 to TRBJ1-1, with 10 nucleotides matching TRBD1. The junction had 16 bases not matched to a gene; V was cut back by 11 bases and J by 7 bases. CDR1 and CDR2 from the germline V gene are MGHRA and YSYEKL. CDR3 length: 15 amino acids. CDR3: CASYSGTGVRGEAFF. The CDR3 nucleotides read TGCGCCTCCTACTCCGGGACAGGGGTCCGGGGTGAAGCTTTCTTT.

The chain couples TRBV11-1 to TRBJ1-6; TRBD1 aligns across 12 bases. V was pared by 5 bases and J by 7 bases, with 3 bases of the junction left unmatched. The CDR3 loop spans 15 amino acids. Germline CDR1 reads SGHAT; CDR2 reads FQDESV (reference sequence). The CDR3 DNA is TGTGCCAGCAGCCACGGGACAGGGGGCAATTCACCCCTCCACTTT. It specifies CASSHGTGGNSPLHF.

CDR3 loop: CASSQVEADEQPQHF. CDR3 sequence (DNA): TGTGCCAGCAGCCAAGTTGAAGCAGATGAACAGCCCCAGCATTTT. The chain employs TRBV4-2 and TRBJ1-5; D gene uncertain. Trimming removed 1 base from V and 7 bases from J, with 14 bases in between. Germline lookup yields CDR1 LGHNA and CDR2 YNFKEQ. CDR3 size: 15 residues.

The genes are TRBV5-1 and TRBJ1-2; 7 bases align to TRBD1. V dropped 4 bases and J dropped 8; count of bases not matched to a gene: 8. The CDR3 is 13 amino acids. The V gene's germline CDR1 is SGHRS and CDR2 YFSETQ. This CDR3 reads CASSEKGARGYTF. In DNA, the CDR3 is TGCGCCAGCAGCGAGAAGGGGGCGCGGGGCTACACCTTC.

This clone was counted a few times. V is TRBV15 and J is TRBJ2-5, with D tentatively TRBD2 (7 bases). Trimming took off 4 bases at V and 5 bases at J, with 17 bases between the two ends. The V gene's germline CDR1 is LNHNV and CDR2 YYDKDF (reference sequence). The CDR3 runs 15 residues. The CDR3 DNA reads as TGTGCCACCAGCACCGGGGGGCAGGGAACGGAGACCCAGTACTTC. Protein: CATSTGGQGTETQYF.

The rearrangement joins TRBV27 to TRBJ1-5; 9 bases match TRBD1. The CDR3 runs 15 residues. From germline, CDR1 is MNHEY and CDR2 SMNVEV (reference sequence). The V gene end was trimmed by 6 bases and the J gene end by 6 bases; junction bases not matched to a gene: 9. The CDR3 bases are TGTGCCAGCAGACCAACAGGGGGCGCGGGTCAGCCCCAGCATTTT. Translation: CASRPTGGAGQPQHF.

As concerns this clone: This same CDR3 is encoded by further DNA sequences in the sample. This rearrangement joins TRBV6-5 to TRBJ2-3; D is tentatively TRBD1 or TRBD2 (5 bases each). Germline loops: CDR1 MNHEY, CDR2 SVGAGI. This CDR3 has 14 residues. Trimming cost V 2 bases and J 1 base, with 7 bases left between them. The CDR3 protein is CASSYRGGTDTQYF. DNA of the CDR3: TGTGCCAGCAGTTACAGGGGAGGCACAGATACGCAGTATTTT.

The gene calls are TRBV18 and TRBJ1-4; D not certain. CDR3 length equals 17 residues. The germline gives CDR1 KGHSH, CDR2 LQKENI. Trimming pared 2 bases from V and 0 bases from J, leaving 13 bases between. The CDR3 reads CASSPMTFTATNEKLFF. The CDR3 DNA sequence: TGTGCCAGCTCACCAATGACGTTCACTGCAACTAATGAAAAACTGTTTTTT.

The chain carries TRBV27 and TRBJ1-6, with D possibly being TRBD1 (6 bases). The germline CDR1 and CDR2 sequences are MNHEY and SMNVEV (reference sequence). The CDR3 has 13 amino acids. V was clipped by 8 bases and J by 4 bases, with 9 bases between them. The CDR3 protein is CASAQGYNSPLHF. The CDR3 DNA reads TGTGCCAGCGCCCAGGGGTATAATTCACCCCTCCACTTT.

This clone was detected a few times. The chain carries TRBV6-5 and TRBJ1-2; D perhaps matches TRBD1 (6 bases). The V end lost 3 bases, the J end lost 2 bases, and 7 bases lay between the germline ends. From germline, CDR1 is MNHEY and CDR2 SVGAGI. The length of the CDR3 is 13 residues. CDR3 region: CASSYDRNYGYTF. CDR3 nucleotide sequence: TGTGCCAGCAGTTATGACAGGAACTATGGCTACACCTTC.

The V and J genes are TRBV5-1 and TRBJ2-1; 15 nucleotides match TRBD2. Germline V gene sequence: CDR1 SGHRS, CDR2 YFSETQ. Trimming cost V 3 bases and J 4 bases; bases outside gene matches: 11. The CDR3 contains 19 residues. The CDR3 spells CASSSSMGLAGGGYNEQFF. The CDR3 DNA reads TGCGCCAGCAGCTCATCAATGGGACTAGCGGGAGGAGGTTACAATGAGCAGTTCTTC.

The gene calls are TRBV6-6 and TRBJ1-5; D gene uncertain. The CDR3 is made up of 15 amino acids. Germline V gives CDR1 MNHNY, CDR2 SVGAGI (reference sequence). The V gene lost 6 bases and the J gene lost 0 bases, with 12 bases spanning the gap. CDR3: CASSNRAYSNQPQHF. The CDR3 DNA is TGTGCCAGCAGCAACAGAGCTTATAGCAATCAGCCCCAGCATTTT.

The sample holds a few counts of this clone. The chain couples TRBV5-6 to TRBJ1-4; D uncertain. Germline CDR1 is SGHDT and CDR2 is YYEEEE. CDR3 size: 16 residues. The V and J ends lost 2 bases and 0 bases respectively, with 11 bases between them. The CDR3 region has the DNA TGTGCCAGCAGCTTTCTACAGTTTGCAACTAATGAAAAACTGTTTTTT. Translation: CASSFLQFATNEKLFF.

The sample holds a few counts of this clone. The V call is TRBV18, the J call TRBJ2-6; D is uncertain. The CDR3 consists of 18 residues. Trimming pared 3 bases from V and 4 bases from J, leaving 19 bases between. Germline V gene lookup returns CDR1 KGHSH and CDR2 LQKENI. CDR3 protein: CASSPFGPTGTGANVLTF. The CDR3 DNA sequence: TGTGCCAGCTCACCGTTCGGTCCCACGGGCACCGGGGCCAACGTCCTGACTTTC.

The V and J genes are TRBV6-4 and TRBJ2-7; possibly TRBD2 for D (5 bases). Trimming took 6 bases from V and 0 from J, leaving 15 bases between them. CDR3 length: 15 amino acids. In germline, CDR1 is MRHNA, CDR2 SNTAGT. The CDR3 here is CASRRFPEDSYEQYF. For the CDR3, the DNA is TGTGCCAGCAGGAGGTTCCCGGAGGACTCCTACGAGCAGTACTTC.

The chain employs TRBV7-3 and TRBJ1-4; 9 bases match TRBD1. Germline lookup yields CDR1 SGHTA and CDR2 FQGTGA. J gave up 4 bases and V 4 bases, and 16 bases lay outside the gene matches. This CDR3 comprises 19 residues. CDR3 sequence: CASSYLKMRDRVSNEKLFF. In nucleotides, the CDR3 is TGTGCCAGCAGCTATCTCAAAATGCGGGACAGGGTGAGTAATGAAAAACTGTTTTTT. Full variable domain (outside the CDR3, taken from reference TRBV7-3 and TRBJ1-4): GAGVSQTPSNKVTEKGKYVELRCDPISGHTALYWYRQSLGQGPEFLIYFQGTGAADDSGLPNDRFFAVRPEGSVSTLKIQRTERGDSAVYLCASSYLKMRDRVSNEKLFFGSGTQLSVL.